The source of this T cell receptor beta chain is a study of Ad26.COV2.S vaccination and SARS-CoV-2 variants. In the case of this clone: Its antigen is undetermined.

The protocol was immunoSEQ multiplex PCR, while the TCRdb copy is restricted to in-frame clones and leaves out a portion. Of approximately 480,000 clones listed, approximately 90% were seen once; the top ten hold 9.5% to 15%. Regarding the study as a whole: Placebo recipients showed lower spike-specific TCR breadth than vaccinees.

Treatment here: around 19 received Ad26.COV2.S at low or high dose, single or two shots; 5 received placebo; per-sample allocation not given. At day 63 after the first vaccine or placebo injection, samples were drawn. The TCR originated in a person between 18 and 60 years old who received the Ad26.COV2.S COVID-19 vaccine or a placebo. The sample was peripheral blood, taken in a trial of Ad26.COV2.S vaccine versus placebo.

The CDR3 spells CASSQVRGNTEAFF. The CDR3 coding sequence is TGTGCCAGCAGCCAAGTCAGGGGGAACACTGAAGCTTTCTTT. This chain connects TRBV14 to TRBJ1-1; D is possibly TRBD1 (6 bases). Trimming stripped 1 base from V and 1 base from J, with 7 bases between. Germline V gene sequence: CDR1 SGHDN, CDR2 FVKESK. The CDR3 has 14 residues.